Presented here are 9 T cell receptor beta chains from one specimen sequenced in a study of blood T cell repertoires in COVID-19. Measured with immunoSEQ multiplex PCR; TCRdb has only the in-frame clones, and not every one. The repertoire includes fewer than 300,000 clones, about nine tenths of them detected once, and 11% sits in the top ten. What was sequenced was peripheral blood. These receptors all stem from a man aged 45-65 years with COVID-19, enrolled during active disease.

The chain combines TRBV6-5 with TRBJ2-7; 10 nucleotides line up with TRBD2. The CDR3 is 15 amino acids. V shed 6 bases and J 4 bases; nucleotides not matched to a gene: 9. Germline values: CDR1 MNHEY, CDR2 SVGAGI. The chain's CDR3 is CASRLSTSGPYEQYF. CDR3 DNA: TGTGCCAGCAGGCTGTCGACTAGCGGGCCGTACGAGCAGTACTTC.

This rearrangement joins TRBV9 to TRBJ1-3; D is unresolved. The germline CDR1 and CDR2 sequences are SGDLS and YYNGEE. The CDR3 has 16 amino acids. Trimming took 0 bases from V and 0 from J, leaving 10 bases between them. The DNA of the CDR3 is TGTGCCAGCAGCGTAGAGGTACGGGGCTCTGGAAACACCATATATTTT. As protein: CASSVEVRGSGNTIYF. Full variable domain (remainder filled in from reference TRBV9 and TRBJ1-3): DSGVTQTPKHLITATGQRVTLRCSPRSGDLSVYWYQQSLDQGLQFLIQYYNGEERAKGNILERFSAQQFPDLHSELNLSSLELGDSALYFCASSVEVRGSGNTIYFGEGSWLTVV.

V usage is TRBV28 and J usage is TRBJ2-7; TRBD2 matches 8 bases. Germline CDR1 reads MDHEN; CDR2 reads SYDVKM. Trimming removed 4 bases from V and 3 bases from J; junction bases left unmatched: 5. The CDR3 consists of 14 residues. The CDR3 spells CASSYSGAGYEQYF. The CDR3 coding sequence is TGTGCCAGCAGTTATAGCGGGGCGGGCTACGAGCAGTACTTC. Full variable domain (remainder filled in from reference TRBV28 and TRBJ2-7): DVKVTQSSRYLVKRTGEKVFLECVQDMDHENMFWYRQDPGLGLRLIYFSYDVKMKEKGDIPEGYSVSREKKERFSLILESASTNQTSMYLCASSYSGAGYEQYFGPGTRLTVT.

Comments on this clone: Relative to the germline gene, one junction end is altered; a read error may explain this. The chain is built from TRBV10-3 and TRBJ1-2, with TRBD1 matching 10 bases. The CDR3 loop spans 13 amino acids. Germline V gene data show CDR1 as ENHRY and CDR2 as SYGVKD. The CDR3 region is CAIRTGDRGEGAF. CDR3 DNA sequence: TGTGCCATCAGAACGGGGGACAGGGGCGAGGGTGCCTTC.

The chain is built from TRBV5-1 and TRBJ2-1; 7 bases fit TRBD2. The CDR3 is 15 amino acids. The V and J ends lost 0 bases and 5 bases, in that order; junction bases with no gene match: 5. The germline V gene has CDR1 SGHRS and CDR2 YFSETQ. The CDR3 sequence: CASSLGGGLDNEQFF. Written as DNA, the CDR3 is TGCGCCAGCAGCTTGGGGGGAGGGCTCGACAATGAGCAGTTCTTC.

The gene calls are TRBV5-4 and TRBJ2-2; 8 bases fit TRBD2. CDR3 length: 16 amino acids. Trimming took 4 bases from V and 5 from J; bases not matched to a gene: 10. CDR1 SGHNT and CDR2 YYREEE come from the germline V gene (reference sequence). The CDR3: CASSLSGGGNTGELFF. Written as DNA, the CDR3 is TGTGCCAGCAGCCTGTCTGGCGGGGGGAATACCGGGGAGCTGTTTTTT.

The J gene is TRBJ1-2, the V gene TRBV28; 12 nucleotides match TRBD1. This CDR3 has 15 amino acids. Germline CDR1 and CDR2: MDHEN and SYDVKM. V gave up 4 bases and J gave up 8 bases; unmatched junction bases: 8. The CDR3: CASSWPGTGGGGYTF. The CDR3 nucleotides read TGTGCCAGCAGTTGGCCCGGGACAGGGGGCGGCGGCTACACCTTC.

The J gene is TRBJ2-5, the V gene TRBV7-8, with D tentatively TRBD2 (5 bases). The germline V and J ends were trimmed by 4 bases and 3 bases, with 12 bases remaining between them. CDR3 length equals 14 residues. Germline-derived CDR1 and CDR2 are SGHVS and FQNEAQ. CDR3 in amino acids: CASSWRFGEETQYF. The CDR3 coding sequence is TGTGCCAGCAGCTGGAGGTTTGGAGAAGAGACCCAGTACTTC.

Here the CDR3 reads CASSARVPSEQYF. The CDR3, as DNA: TGTGCCAGCAGCGCCCGAGTTCCTAGCGAGCAGTACTTC. The chain employs TRBV7-9 and TRBJ2-7, with no clear D. With 5 bases removed from V and 6 bases from J, the gap between germline ends came to 14 bases. Germline V lookup: CDR1 SEHNR, CDR2 FQNEAQ (reference sequence). This CDR3 is built from 13 residues.